This TCR beta chain was recorded in a study of Ad26.COV2.S vaccination and SARS-CoV-2 variants (TCRdb year 2021). With respect to the entire study: Donors in the vaccine arm were drawn from COV1001, a multicentre, randomized, double-blind, placebo-controlled phase I-IIa trial testing Ad26.COV2.S in healthy adults. TCRbeta repertoire sequencing served as the tool for gauging how specific and how broad the SARS-CoV-2-reactive T cell receptors were following Ad26.COV2.S vaccination. Trial participants were randomized into five groups of five, in which low-dose or high-dose Ad26.COV2.S was given once or twice, or placebo was given on both occasions. Ad26.COV2.S was administered intramuscularly at 5 x 10^10 or 1 x 10^11 viral particles, either as a single shot or as two shots given 56 days apart. The TCR-sequenced set comprised about 30 samples: around 20 Ad26.COV2.S vaccine recipients, 5 placebo recipients and 8 SARS-CoV-2 convalescent individuals. Investigators did not know the trial group allocation while performing experiments and assessing outcomes.

This clone was recorded once. Which antigen it targets is not known. Per-base quality was not reported, and no clone a single base away is much larger than it. V was cut back by 0 bases and J by 2 bases, leaving a gap of 11 bases between them. The germline V gene encodes CDR1 SGDLS and CDR2 YYNGEE. From the cysteine through the phenylalanine, the CDR3 covers 16 amino acids. Kept here is only the CDR3 DNA, which spans 48 bases and is read in frame from base 1. What the authors observed across the whole study: Compared with placebo recipients, Ad26.COV2.S recipients showed higher spike-specific TCR breadth (P = 0.0014). After vaccination, spike-specific CD8+ and CD4+ T cell responses were reported to show substantial breadth. Vaccine and placebo recipients had similar non-spike TCR breadth, a finding consistent with the vaccine containing only spike. According to the authors, total T cell responses may have been underestimated by the TCR breadth and depth analyses. The study lacked the statistical power to compare responses across vaccine doses or regimens.

The immunoSEQ Assay was used to sequence TCRbeta CDR3 regions. After extraction, genomic DNA underwent amplification by bias-controlled multiplex PCR, followed by high-throughput sequencing. Regarding the original processing steps: Collapsing and filtering of sequences were performed to quantify the absolute abundance of each unique TCRbeta CDR3 region. T cell fraction was estimated by normalizing TCRbeta template counts to usable DNA, with usable DNA measured through amplification of reference genes found in all nucleated cells. Repertoire TCRs were annotated as SARS-CoV-2-specific by exact matching of V gene, CDR3 amino acid sequence and J gene to a known reactive TCR set. The reference SARS-CoV-2 TCR set was derived from MIRA and filtered for enrichment in COVID-19-positive ImmuneCODE repertoires, a step that removed public or cross-reactive TCRs. Using the MIRA antigens, annotated TCRs were further analysed by specific ORF or by position within an ORF. Breadth was defined as annotated unique rearrangements over total unique productive rearrangements; depth was the summed frequency of those rearrangements. Group comparisons of TCR breadth used two-sided Wilcoxon rank-sum tests. This is the immuneACCESS table as TCRdb keeps it, with only in-frame sequences that have V and J called. A part of the clones is gone; compared with another copy, unresolved V genes explain less than half, and the rest is unexplained. That table gives V, J and clone size, and the DNA gave D and trimming. The sample contains under 600,000 clones, around 89% of them found a single time. The top ten clones comprise 1.7% of the sample.

This specimen's treatment or condition label, per the study, means: about 20 received Ad26.COV2.S at low or high dose, single or two shots; several received placebo; per-sample allocation not given. For vaccine and placebo recipients, repertoires were sequenced using samples collected on day 63 after the first injection. Cohort 1b enrolled about 25 adults aged 18-55 years at a single site in Boston, USA, between 29 July and 7 August 2020. Ad26.COV2.S was a replication-incompetent adenovirus type 26 vector expressing a prefusion-stabilized SARS-CoV-2 spike protein from the original Wuhan strain. The sequence joins TRBV9 to TRBJ2-2, and perhaps TRBD2 as D gene, on 6 matching bases. The specimen comprised peripheral blood, sampled in a trial of Ad26.COV2.S vaccine versus placebo. The TCR was taken from a person aged 18-65 years who received the Ad26.COV2.S COVID-19 vaccine or a placebo. The nucleotide sequence is TGTGCCAGCAGCGTAGGGGGACTTATAAACACCGGGGAGCTGTTTTTT. The translation is CASSVGGLINTGELFF.